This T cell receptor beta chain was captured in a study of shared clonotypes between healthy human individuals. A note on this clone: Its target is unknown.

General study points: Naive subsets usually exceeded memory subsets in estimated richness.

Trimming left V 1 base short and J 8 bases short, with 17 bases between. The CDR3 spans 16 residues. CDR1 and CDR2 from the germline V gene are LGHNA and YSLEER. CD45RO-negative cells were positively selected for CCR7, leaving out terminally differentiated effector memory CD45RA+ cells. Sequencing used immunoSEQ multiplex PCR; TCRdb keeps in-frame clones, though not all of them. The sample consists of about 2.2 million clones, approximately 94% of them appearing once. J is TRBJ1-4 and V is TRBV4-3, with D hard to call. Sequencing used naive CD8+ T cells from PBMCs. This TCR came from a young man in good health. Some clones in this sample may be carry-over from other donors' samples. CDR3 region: CASSQGVGRPLEKLFF. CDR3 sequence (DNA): TGCGCCAGCAGCCAAGGTGTAGGGCGACCACTCGAAAAACTGTTTTTT.